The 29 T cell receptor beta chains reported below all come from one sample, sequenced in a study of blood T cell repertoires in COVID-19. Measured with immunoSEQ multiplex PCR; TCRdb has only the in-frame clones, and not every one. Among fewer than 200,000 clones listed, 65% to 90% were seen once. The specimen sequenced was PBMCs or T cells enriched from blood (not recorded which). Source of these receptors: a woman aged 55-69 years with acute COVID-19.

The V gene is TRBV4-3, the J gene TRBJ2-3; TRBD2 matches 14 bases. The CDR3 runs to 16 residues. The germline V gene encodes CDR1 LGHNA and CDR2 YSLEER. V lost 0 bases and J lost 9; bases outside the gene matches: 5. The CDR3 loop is CASSQEGLAGEGTQYF. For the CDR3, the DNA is TGCGCCAGCAGCCAAGAGGGACTAGCGGGAGAGGGCACGCAGTATTTT.

CDR3 sequence: CASSSRTSGYKGWADTQYF. The CDR3 coding sequence is TGTGCCAGCAGCTCAAGGACTAGCGGCTATAAGGGGTGGGCAGATACGCAGTATTTT. J is TRBJ2-3 and V is TRBV11-3, with 10 bases fitting TRBD2. Losses at the gene ends were 4 bases for V and 4 bases for J; bases not matched to a gene: 17. The length of the CDR3 is 19 residues. Germline V gene sequence: CDR1 SGHNT, CDR2 YENEEA.

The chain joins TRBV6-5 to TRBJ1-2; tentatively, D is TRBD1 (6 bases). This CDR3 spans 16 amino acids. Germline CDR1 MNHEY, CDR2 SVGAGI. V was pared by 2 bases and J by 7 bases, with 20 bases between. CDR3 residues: CASSYITGNGFGGYTF. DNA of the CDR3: TGTGCCAGCAGTTACATTACAGGGAACGGATTCGGTGGCTACACCTTC.

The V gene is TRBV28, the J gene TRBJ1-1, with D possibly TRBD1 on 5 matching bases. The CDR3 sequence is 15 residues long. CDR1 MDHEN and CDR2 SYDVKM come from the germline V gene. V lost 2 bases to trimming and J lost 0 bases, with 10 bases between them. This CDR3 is CASSLGGGLNTEAFF. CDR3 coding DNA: TGTGCCAGCAGTTTAGGGGGGGGGTTGAACACTGAAGCTTTCTTT.

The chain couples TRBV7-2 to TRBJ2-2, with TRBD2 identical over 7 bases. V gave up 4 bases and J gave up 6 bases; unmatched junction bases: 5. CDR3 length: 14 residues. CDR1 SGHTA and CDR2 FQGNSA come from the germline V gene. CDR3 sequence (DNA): TGTGCCAGCAGCTCTAGGAGCGGGGCCGGGGAGCTGTTTTTT. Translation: CASSSRSGAGELFF.

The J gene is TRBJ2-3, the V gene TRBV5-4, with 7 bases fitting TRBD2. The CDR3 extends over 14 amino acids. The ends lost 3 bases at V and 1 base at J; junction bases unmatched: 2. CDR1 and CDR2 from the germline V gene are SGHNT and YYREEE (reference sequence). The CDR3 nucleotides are TGTGCCAGCAGCTACGGACTAGGCACAGATACGCAGTATTTT. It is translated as CASSYGLGTDTQYF.

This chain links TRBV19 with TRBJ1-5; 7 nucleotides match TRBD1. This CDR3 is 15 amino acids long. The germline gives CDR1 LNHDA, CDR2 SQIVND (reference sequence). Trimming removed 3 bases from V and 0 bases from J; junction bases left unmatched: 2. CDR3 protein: CASSIRQGSNQPQHF. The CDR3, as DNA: TGTGCCAGTAGTATTCGACAGGGTAGCAATCAGCCCCAGCATTTT.

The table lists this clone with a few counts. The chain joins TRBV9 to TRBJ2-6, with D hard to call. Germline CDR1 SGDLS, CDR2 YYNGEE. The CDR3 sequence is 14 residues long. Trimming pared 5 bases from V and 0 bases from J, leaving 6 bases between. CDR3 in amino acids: CASSPFSGANVLTF. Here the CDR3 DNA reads TGTGCCAGCAGTCCGTTCTCTGGGGCCAACGTCCTGACTTTC.

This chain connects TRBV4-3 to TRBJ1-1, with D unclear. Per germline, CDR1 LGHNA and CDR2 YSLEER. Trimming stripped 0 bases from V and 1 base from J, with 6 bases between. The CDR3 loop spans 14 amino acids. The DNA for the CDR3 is TGCGCCAGCAGCCAAGATCCAGGGAACACTGAAGCTTTCTTT. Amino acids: CASSQDPGNTEAFF.

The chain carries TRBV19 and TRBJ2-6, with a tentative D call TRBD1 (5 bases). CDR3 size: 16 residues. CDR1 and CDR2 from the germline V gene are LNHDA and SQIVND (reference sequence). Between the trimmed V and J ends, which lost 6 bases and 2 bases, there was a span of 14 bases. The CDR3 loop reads CASSPLDRPGANVLTF. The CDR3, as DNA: TGTGCCAGTAGCCCCCTAGACAGACCTGGGGCCAACGTCCTGACTTTC.

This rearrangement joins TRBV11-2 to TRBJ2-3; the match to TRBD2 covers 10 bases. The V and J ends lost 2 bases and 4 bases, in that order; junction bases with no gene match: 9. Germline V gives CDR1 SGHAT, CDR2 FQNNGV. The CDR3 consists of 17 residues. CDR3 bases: TGTGCCAGCAGCTTATTGGTAGCGGGAGGAGTTTCAGATACGCAGTATTTT. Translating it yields CASSLLVAGGVSDTQYF.

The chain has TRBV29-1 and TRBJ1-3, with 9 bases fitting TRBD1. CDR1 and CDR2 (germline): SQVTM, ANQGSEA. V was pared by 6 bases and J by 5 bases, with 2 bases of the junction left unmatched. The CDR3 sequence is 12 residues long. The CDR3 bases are TGCAGCGTAGGGACAGGGAGAAACACCATATATTTT. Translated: CSVGTGRNTIYF.

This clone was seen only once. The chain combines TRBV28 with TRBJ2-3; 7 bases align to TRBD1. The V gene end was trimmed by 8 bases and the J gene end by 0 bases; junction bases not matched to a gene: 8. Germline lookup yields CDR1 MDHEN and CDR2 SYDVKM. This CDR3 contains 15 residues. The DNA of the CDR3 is TGTGCCAGCTCGGAAAGGGGGCTAAGCACAGATACGCAGTATTTT. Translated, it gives CASSERGLSTDTQYF.

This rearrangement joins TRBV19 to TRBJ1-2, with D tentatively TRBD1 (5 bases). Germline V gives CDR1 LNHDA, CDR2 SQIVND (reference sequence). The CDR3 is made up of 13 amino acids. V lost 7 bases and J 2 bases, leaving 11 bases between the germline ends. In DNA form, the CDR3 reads TGTGCCAGTAACCATCAGGGAAACTATGGCTACACCTTC. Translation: CASNHQGNYGYTF.

The CDR3 protein is CASSIAPQRIYNEQFF. The CDR3 DNA reads TGTGCCAGTAGTATCGCCCCACAGCGGATTTACAATGAGCAGTTCTTC. The rearrangement links TRBV19 to TRBJ2-1, with D perhaps TRBD2 (5 bases). The V and J ends lost 3 bases and 4 bases respectively, with 16 bases between them. The CDR3 length is 16 residues. The germline V gene encodes CDR1 LNHDA and CDR2 SQIVND (reference sequence).

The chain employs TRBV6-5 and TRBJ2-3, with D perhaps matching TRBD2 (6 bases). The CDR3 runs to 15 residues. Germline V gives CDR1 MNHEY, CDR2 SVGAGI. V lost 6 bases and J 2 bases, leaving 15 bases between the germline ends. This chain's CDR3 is CASRHRGESTDTQYF. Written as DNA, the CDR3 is TGTGCCAGCAGGCACCGCGGGGAGTCCACAGATACGCAGTATTTT.

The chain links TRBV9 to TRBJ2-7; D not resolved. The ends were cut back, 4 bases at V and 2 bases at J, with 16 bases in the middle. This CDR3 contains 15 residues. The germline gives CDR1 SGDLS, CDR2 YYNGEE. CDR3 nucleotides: TGTGCCAGCAGCTCCTGGGCTTCTCCAGCCTACGAGCAGTACTTC. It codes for CASSSWASPAYEQYF.

This CDR3 reads CASSKDSMNTEAFF. DNA for the CDR3: TGTGCCAGCAGTAAGGACAGTATGAACACTGAAGCTTTCTTT. This chain uses TRBV6-6 with TRBJ1-1; maybe TRBD1 (6 bases). The germline CDR1 and CDR2 sequences are MNHNY and SVGAGI (reference sequence). V lost 5 bases, J lost 0 bases, and 10 bases lay in between. The CDR3 contains 14 residues.

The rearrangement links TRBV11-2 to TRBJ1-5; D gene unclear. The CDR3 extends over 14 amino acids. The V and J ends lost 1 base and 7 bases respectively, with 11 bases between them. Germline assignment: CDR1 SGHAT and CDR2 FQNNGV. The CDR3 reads CASSLGYVGQPQHF. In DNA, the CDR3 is TGTGCCAGCAGCTTAGGTTACGTCGGGCAGCCCCAGCATTTT.

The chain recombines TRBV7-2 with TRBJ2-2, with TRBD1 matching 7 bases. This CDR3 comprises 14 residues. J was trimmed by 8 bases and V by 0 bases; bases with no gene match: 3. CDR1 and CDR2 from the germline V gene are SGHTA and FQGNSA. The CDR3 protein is CASSLAGGAGELFF. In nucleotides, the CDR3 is TGTGCCAGCAGCTTAGCAGGGGGCGCGGGGGAGCTGTTTTTT.

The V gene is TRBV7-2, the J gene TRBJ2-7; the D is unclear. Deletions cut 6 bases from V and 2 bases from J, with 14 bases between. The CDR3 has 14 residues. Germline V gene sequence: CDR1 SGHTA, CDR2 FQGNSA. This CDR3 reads CASSPKTDPYEQYF. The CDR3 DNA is TGTGCCAGCAGTCCGAAAACAGATCCCTACGAGCAGTACTTC.

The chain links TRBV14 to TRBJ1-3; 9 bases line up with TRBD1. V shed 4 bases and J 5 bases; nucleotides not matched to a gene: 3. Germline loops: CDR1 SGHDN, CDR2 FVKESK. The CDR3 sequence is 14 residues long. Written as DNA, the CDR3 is TGTGCCAGCAGCCGGGACAGGGAAAGAAACACCATATATTTT. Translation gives CASSRDRERNTIYF.

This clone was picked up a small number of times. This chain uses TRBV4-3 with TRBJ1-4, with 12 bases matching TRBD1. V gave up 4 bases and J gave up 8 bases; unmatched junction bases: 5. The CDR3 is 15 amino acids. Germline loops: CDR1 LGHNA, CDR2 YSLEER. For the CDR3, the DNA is TGCGCCAGCAGCCGCGGGGACAGGGGGCGAGAAAAACTGTTTTTT. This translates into CASSRGDRGREKLFF.

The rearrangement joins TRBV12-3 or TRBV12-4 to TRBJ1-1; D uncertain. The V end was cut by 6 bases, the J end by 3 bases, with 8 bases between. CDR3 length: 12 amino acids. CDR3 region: CASRYSDTEAFF. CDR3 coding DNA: TGTGCCAGCAGATACAGTGACACTGAAGCTTTCTTT.

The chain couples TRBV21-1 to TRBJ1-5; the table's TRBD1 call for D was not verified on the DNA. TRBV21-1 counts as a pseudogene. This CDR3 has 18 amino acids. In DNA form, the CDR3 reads TGTGCCAGCAGCAAAGTGGAGGACAGGGCCCACTTTCGTCAGCCCCAGCATTTT. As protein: CASSKVEDRAHFRQPQHF.

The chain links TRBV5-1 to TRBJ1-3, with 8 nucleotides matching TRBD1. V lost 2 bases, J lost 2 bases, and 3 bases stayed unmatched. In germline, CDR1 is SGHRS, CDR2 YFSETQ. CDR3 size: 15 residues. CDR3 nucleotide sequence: TGCGCCAGCAGCTTACAGGGGGAAGCTGGAAACACCATATATTTT. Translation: CASSLQGEAGNTIYF.

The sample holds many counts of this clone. The DNA of the CDR3 is TGTGCCAGCAGCCAAGATACGGGAGTGTGGAATGAGCAGTTCTTC. It specifies CASSQDTGVWNEQFF. This sequence joins TRBV3-1 (or the pseudogene TRBV3-2) and TRBJ2-1; possible D gene TRBD2, 6 bases. Trimming stripped 0 bases from V and 7 bases from J, with 13 bases between. The germline gives CDR1 LGHDT, CDR2 YNNKEL (reference sequence). The CDR3 runs to 15 residues.

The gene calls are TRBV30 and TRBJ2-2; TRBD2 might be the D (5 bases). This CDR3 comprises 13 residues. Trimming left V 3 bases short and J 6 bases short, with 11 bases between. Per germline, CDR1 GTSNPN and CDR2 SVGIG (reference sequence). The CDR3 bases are TGTGCCTGGAGCCGACGGGGTTCCGGGGAGCTGTTTTTT. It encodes CAWSRRGSGELFF. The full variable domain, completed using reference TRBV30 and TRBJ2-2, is SQTIHQWPATLVQPVGSPLSLECTVEGTSNPNLYWYRQAAGRGLQLLFYSVGIGQISSEVPQNLSASRPQDRQFILSSKKLLLSDSGFYLCAWSRRGSGELFFGEGSRLTVL.

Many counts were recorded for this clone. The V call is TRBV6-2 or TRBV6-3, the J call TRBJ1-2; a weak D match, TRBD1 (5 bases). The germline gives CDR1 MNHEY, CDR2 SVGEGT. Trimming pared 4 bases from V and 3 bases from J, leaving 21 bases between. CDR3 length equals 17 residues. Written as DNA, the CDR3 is TGTGCCAGCAGTTTGGACATTCTTCCCCCCTTCCACTATGGCTACACCTTC. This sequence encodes CASSLDILPPFHYGYTF.